Below are 18 T cell receptor beta chains sequenced from a single sample in a study of T-cell reconstitution after alpha-beta-depleted transplantation in children. Unique molecular identifiers were built into the TCRbeta library. Each CDR3 protein is one row after TCRdb ran MiXCR on the PCR reads. Here the sample spans about 200,000 distinct CDR3 sequences, 6.6% being singletons. Sequenced material: PBMCs, taken before TCRalphabeta/CD19-depleted stem cell transplant. The receptors derive from a boy aged 2 to 10 with acute lymphoblastic leukemia, due to receive a stem cell transplant.

This clonotype showed up many times. The rearrangement uses TRBV6-6 and TRBJ1-2; D remains ambiguous. The CDR3 covers 12 residues. V was clipped by 6 bases and J by 13 bases, with 18 bases between them. Looked up from germline, CDR1 is MNHNY and CDR2 is SVGAGI (reference sequence). The CDR3 DNA follows: TGTGCCAGCAGCATGGGCCCGTCGAGGGTCACCTTC. This sequence encodes CASSMGPSRVTF.

This clonotype has a handful of counts. This sequence joins TRBV28 and TRBJ2-3; TRBD1 matches 11 bases. The CDR3 length is 16 residues. Unmatched junction bases numbered 11, after V lost 6 bases and J lost 6 bases. Germline CDR1 is MDHEN and CDR2 is SYDVKM. The chain's CDR3 is CASSAIRDRGSDTQYF. The CDR3 DNA reads TGTGCCAGCAGCGCGATCCGGGACAGGGGGTCGGATACGCAGTATTTT.

This clonotype turned up a few times. J is TRBJ1-2 and V is TRBV12-3 or TRBV12-4, with D perhaps matching TRBD1 (6 bases). V lost 5 bases and J lost 6, with 13 bases in between. This CDR3 spans 13 amino acids. CDR3 sequence reads: CASSPTGFDGYTF. CDR3 DNA: TGTGCCAGCAGTCCTACAGGGTTTGATGGCTACACCTTC.

This clonotype was seen many times. The chain has TRBV4-3 and TRBJ2-3, with 8 bases fitting TRBD2. Germline V gene data show CDR1 as LGHNA and CDR2 as YSLEER. V shed 0 bases and J 3 bases; nucleotides not matched to a gene: 8. The CDR3 consists of 17 residues. CDR3 bases: TGCGCCAGCAGCCAAGATCTTAAGCGGGGGAGGACAGATACGCAGTATTTT. It yields the protein CASSQDLKRGRTDTQYF.

The sample holds many counts of this clonotype. The J gene is TRBJ2-3, the V gene TRBV28; perhaps TRBD1 as D (6 bases). Trimming removed 6 bases from V and 4 bases from J, with 11 bases in between. CDR1 is MDHEN and CDR2 is SYDVKM in the germline V gene. This CDR3 is built from 13 residues. The CDR3 DNA reads as TGTGCCAGCAGCTCACAGGGCCCAGATACGCAGTATTTT. The encoded protein is CASSSQGPDTQYF.

The table lists this clonotype with many counts. The genes are TRBV6-5 and TRBJ2-2; 10 positions match TRBD1. The junction had 11 bases not matched to a gene; V was cut back by 7 bases and J by 6 bases. Germline CDR1 and CDR2: MNHEY and SVGAGI. The CDR3 runs 16 residues. CDR3 residues: CASTLAGTGVPGELFF. CDR3 DNA: TGTGCCAGCACCCTAGCCGGGACAGGGGTTCCCGGGGAGCTGTTTTTT.

The rearrangement links TRBV28 to TRBJ1-3, with 7 bases aligning to TRBD1. Germline assignment: CDR1 MDHEN and CDR2 SYDVKM. The CDR3 covers 19 residues. Germline trimming cut 5 bases from V and 4 bases from J; bases unmatched to any gene: 20. The CDR3 loop is CASSPLRGTDLFAGNTIYF. The DNA of the CDR3 is TGTGCCAGCAGTCCATTAAGGGGGACAGACCTCTTTGCCGGAAACACCATATATTTT.

This clonotype was seen many times. V usage is TRBV5-1 and J usage is TRBJ2-5; D is unresolved. The germline gives CDR1 SGHRS, CDR2 YFSETQ. CDR3 size: 16 residues. Trimming cost V 0 bases and J 2 bases, with 14 bases left between them. CDR3 in amino acids: CASSLGAEAFQETQYF. The CDR3 DNA is TGCGCCAGCAGCTTGGGGGCCGAAGCCTTTCAAGAGACCCAGTACTTC. Combining the CDR3 with reference TRBV5-1 and TRBJ2-5 gives the whole variable domain KAGVTQTPRYLIKTRGQQVTLSCSPISGHRSVSWYQQTPGQGLQFLFEYFSETQRNKGNFPGRFSGRQFSNSRSEMNVSTLELGDSALYLCASSLGAEAFQETQYFGPGTRLLVL.

This clonotype showed up just a few times. V gene TRBV6-1 combines with J gene TRBJ2-7, with D unresolved. V gave up 5 bases and J gave up 1 base, with 15 bases separating them. The germline CDR1 and CDR2 sequences are MNHNS and SASEGT. This CDR3 comprises 15 residues. The CDR3 region is CASSPLFENSYEQYF. CDR3 nucleotide sequence: TGTGCCAGCAGTCCCCTTTTTGAGAATTCCTACGAGCAGTACTTC.

The chain employs TRBV4-3 and TRBJ1-4; 8 nucleotides align to TRBD1. The V segment lost 4 bases and the J segment 7 bases; nucleotides outside the gene matches: 2. Germline CDR1 and CDR2: LGHNA and YSLEER. This CDR3 region has 13 residues. CDR3 protein: CASSRQGSEKLFF. Written as DNA, the CDR3 is TGCGCCAGCAGCCGACAGGGGAGTGAAAAACTGTTTTTT.

The V gene is TRBV20-1, the J gene TRBJ2-5; no reliable D call. Per the germline V gene, CDR1 is DFQATT and CDR2 is SNEGSKA (reference sequence). The CDR3 has 11 residues. With 3 bases removed from V and 4 bases from J, the gap between germline ends came to 6 bases. In DNA form, the CDR3 reads TGCAGTGCTAGCACTGGAGAGACCCAGTACTTC. Translating gives CSASTGETQYF.

This chain connects TRBV12-3 or TRBV12-4 to TRBJ1-3; D is unresolved. Deletions cut 8 bases from V and 2 bases from J, with 10 bases between. The CDR3 is 13 residues long. CDR3 in DNA: TGTGCCAGCCGCCCGGGCACTGGAAACACCATATATTTT. It is translated as CASRPGTGNTIYF.

This clonotype has only a few counts. The chain couples TRBV7-9 to TRBJ1-5, with D perhaps TRBD1 (5 bases). Germline CDR1 and CDR2: SEHNR and FQNEAQ (reference sequence). The V gene lost 4 bases and the J gene lost 6 bases, with 13 bases spanning the gap. There are 14 residues in the CDR3. The DNA of the CDR3 is TGTGCCAGCAGCTCGAGGGACCTCCGTCAGCCCCAGCATTTT. Translating gives CASSSRDLRQPQHF. Combining the CDR3 with reference TRBV7-9 and TRBJ1-5 gives the whole variable domain DTGVSQNPRHKITKRGQNVTFRCDPISEHNRLYWYRQTLGQGPEFLTYFQNEAQLEKSRLLSDRFSAERPKGSFSTLEIQRTEQGDSAMYLCASSSRDLRQPQHFGDGTRLSIL.

Comments on this clonotype: A single base separates this from a much larger clone, so it may be a read error. J is TRBJ2-3 and V is TRBV9; D is ambiguous. This CDR3 comprises 15 residues. V lost 1 base to trimming and J lost 0 bases, with 9 bases between them. In germline, CDR1 is SGDLS, CDR2 YYNGEE. The CDR3 reads CASSVHTGSTDTQYF. The CDR3 DNA reads TGTGCCAGCAGCGTACACACCGGTAGCACAGATACGCAGTATTTT.

This chain joins TRBV30 and TRBJ2-3; unclear D gene. The CDR3 consists of 11 residues. Germline loops: CDR1 GTSNPN, CDR2 SVGIG (reference sequence). Trimming left V 1 base short and J 4 bases short, with 3 bases between. CDR3: CAWSDPDTQYF. The CDR3 region has the DNA TGTGCCTGGAGTGACCCAGATACGCAGTATTTT.

This clonotype occurred a few times. The chain recombines TRBV6-1 with TRBJ2-7; TRBD2 matches at 7 bases. Germline CDR1 and CDR2: MNHNS and SASEGT. The CDR3 is 15 residues long. V lost 10 bases, J lost 2 bases, and 14 bases stayed unmatched. CDR3 in DNA: TGTGCCACTACCCCCGAGGCGGGAGAGGCCTACGAGCAGTACTTC. Protein: CATTPEAGEAYEQYF.

This chain joins TRBV27 and TRBJ2-7; 9 bases are shared with TRBD1. CDR3 length: 16 amino acids. V trimming: 8 bases; J trimming: 4 bases; junction bases outside the gene matches: 15. Germline CDR1 is MNHEY and CDR2 is SMNVEV (reference sequence). The CDR3 DNA is TGTGCCAGCTCGAACGGGACCCCGGGACAGGGTTACGAGCAGTACTTC. Translated: CASSNGTPGQGYEQYF.

This clonotype was detected many times. The chain has TRBV18 and TRBJ2-6; tentatively, D is TRBD1 (6 bases). Trimming left V 0 bases short and J 0 bases short, with 12 bases between. The CDR3 has 18 residues. CDR1 and CDR2 from the germline V gene are KGHSH and LQKENI. CDR3 coding DNA: TGTGCCAGCTCACCACCGGCAGGGGTCGGCTCTGGGGCCAACGTCCTGACTTTC. Its translation is CASSPPAGVGSGANVLTF. Using reference TRBV18 and TRBJ2-6 for the parts outside the CDR3, the full variable domain is NAGVMQNPRHLVRRRGQEARLRCSPMKGHSHVYWYRQLPEEGLKFMVYLQKENIIDESGMPKERFSAEFPKEGPSILRIQQVVRGDSAAYFCASSPPAGVGSGANVLTFGAGSRLTVL.